The sequence of this T cell receptor (beta chain) was determined in a study of cytomegalovirus exposure and HLA in healthy donors. As for the study in general: In a later analysis, it was reported that the roughly 120 validation repertoires had been produced on the same platform as the roughly 700 repertoires belonging to the first cohort.

Measured with immunoSEQ multiplex PCR; TCRdb has only the in-frame clones, and not every one. The data show roughly 190,000 clones, 86% seen once. Per germline, CDR1 LNHDA and CDR2 SQIVND (reference sequence). The CDR3 spans 14 residues. V dropped 6 bases and J dropped 1; count of bases not matched to a gene: 4. Sequencing input: PBMCs. J is TRBJ1-1 and V is TRBV19; TRBD1 matches at 8 bases. This sequence originates from a woman under 30 in good health and CMV-seronegative. The CDR3 DNA is TGTGCCAGTAGAGGGACAGGCCAGAACACTGAAGCTTTCTTT. The encoded protein is CASRGTGQNTEAFF.